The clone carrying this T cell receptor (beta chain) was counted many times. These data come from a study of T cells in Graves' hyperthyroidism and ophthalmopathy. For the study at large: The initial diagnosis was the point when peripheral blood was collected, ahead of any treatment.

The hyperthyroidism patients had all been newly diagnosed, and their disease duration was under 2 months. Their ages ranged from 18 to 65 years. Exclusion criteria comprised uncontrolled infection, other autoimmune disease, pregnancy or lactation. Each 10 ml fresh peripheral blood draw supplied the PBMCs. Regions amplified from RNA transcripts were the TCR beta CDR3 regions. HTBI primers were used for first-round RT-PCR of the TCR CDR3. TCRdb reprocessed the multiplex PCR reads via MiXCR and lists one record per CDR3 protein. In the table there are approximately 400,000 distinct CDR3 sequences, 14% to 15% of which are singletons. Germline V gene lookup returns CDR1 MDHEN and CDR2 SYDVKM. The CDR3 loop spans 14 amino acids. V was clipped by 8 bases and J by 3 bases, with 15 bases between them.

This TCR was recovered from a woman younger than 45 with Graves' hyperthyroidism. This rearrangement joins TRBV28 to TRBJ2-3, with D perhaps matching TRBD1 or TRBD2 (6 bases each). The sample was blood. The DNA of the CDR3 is TGTGCCAGCTTCGAGGGGGGAAGGACAGATACGCAGTATTTT. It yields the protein CASFEGGRTDTQYF.